The 11 T cell receptor beta chains listed next were all sequenced from one sample in a study of patients and donors after allogeneic stem cell transplantation. Via MiXCR, TCRdb re-called the RT-PCR reads, giving one row per CDR3 protein. The data hold some 960,000 distinct CDR3 sequences, with roughly 18% observed a single time. Specimen: blood, either unsorted or a sorted T cell fraction (not recorded which). The receptors here all came from a human donor who was either an allogeneic HSCT recipient or a stem cell or donor lymphocyte infusion donor (not recorded which). It is not recorded whose cells these are; they may come from a transplant donor.

The DNA of the CDR3 is TGTGCCAGCTCACAAGCGGGGGCATTACAAGAGACCCAGTACTTC. Translated: CASSQAGALQETQYF. V is TRBV18 and J is TRBJ2-5; TRBD2 matches 8 bases. CDR3 size: 15 residues. Trimming at V came to 4 bases and at J to 2 bases, leaving 6 bases not matched to a gene. The germline V gene has CDR1 KGHSH and CDR2 LQKENI.

This clonotype was seen only a few times. The gene calls are TRBV29-1 and TRBJ1-2; no clear D. This CDR3 region has 13 residues. V lost 7 bases, J lost 2 bases, and 14 bases lay in between. Germline lookup yields CDR1 SQVTM and CDR2 ANQGSEA. This chain's CDR3 is CSARTGRNYGYTF. The CDR3 region has the DNA TGCAGCGCTCGGACCGGGAGAAACTATGGCTACACCTTC.

The gene calls are TRBV15 and TRBJ2-7, with D uncertain. This CDR3 is built from 12 residues. V was cut by 3 bases and J by 9 bases, with 12 bases left in between. The germline gives CDR1 LNHNV, CDR2 YYDKDF (reference sequence). The CDR3 nucleotides are TGTGCCACCAGCAGCGACCCACACGGGCAGTACTTC. Amino acids: CATSSDPHGQYF.

The chain combines TRBV4-2 with TRBJ2-2, with a tentative D call TRBD2 (5 bases). Trimming shortened V by 1 base and J by 0 bases, and 9 bases separated the two germline ends. The CDR3 length is 16 residues. CDR1 is LGHNA, CDR2 YNFKEQ, per germline. CDR3: CASSQVRAANTGELFF. DNA of the CDR3: TGTGCCAGCAGCCAAGTCCGAGCGGCGAACACCGGGGAGCTGTTTTTT.

CDR3 loop: CASRTVITGELFF. The DNA for the CDR3 is TGTGCCAGCAGGACAGTAATAACCGGGGAGCTGTTTTTT. The chain carries TRBV2 and TRBJ2-2, with D perhaps TRBD1 (5 bases). The germline gives CDR1 SNHLY, CDR2 FYNNEI. The V gene lost 6 bases and the J gene lost 5 bases, with 10 bases spanning the gap. The CDR3 contains 13 residues.

The chain couples TRBV2 to TRBJ2-7; D ambiguous. V was cut by 7 bases and J by 3 bases, with 7 bases left in between. Looked up from germline, CDR1 is SNHLY and CDR2 is FYNNEI. The CDR3 covers 11 residues. The CDR3 DNA reads TGTGCCAGCACAGGATACTACGAGCAGTACTTC. Residues: CASTGYYEQYF. The full variable domain, completed using reference TRBV2 and TRBJ2-7, is EPEVTQTPSHQVTQMGQEVILRCVPISNHLYFYWYRQILGQKVEFLVSFYNNEISEKSEIFDDQFSVERPDGSNFTLKIRSTKLEDSAMYFCASTGYYEQYFGPGTRLTVT.

This clonotype was detected only a few times. This rearrangement joins TRBV20-1 to TRBJ1-1, with a weak D call TRBD1 (5 bases). Trimming left V 0 bases short and J 3 bases short, with 11 bases between. Germline V lookup: CDR1 DFQATT, CDR2 SNEGSKA (reference sequence). The CDR3 consists of 14 residues. CDR3 nucleotide sequence: TGCAGTGCTAGAGATTCAAGGGGACACACTGAAGCTTTCTTT. Amino acids: CSARDSRGHTEAFF.

V and J are TRBV6-1 and TRBJ2-3, with a weak D call TRBD1 (6 bases). Trimming left V 6 bases short and J 2 bases short, with 9 bases between. Germline V lookup: CDR1 MNHNS, CDR2 SASEGT. This CDR3 contains 13 residues. Here the CDR3 reads CASRGAVTDTQYF. The CDR3 DNA follows: TGTGCCAGCAGGGGGGCAGTCACAGATACGCAGTATTTT.

The CDR3 is CSVEAQSSYNEQFF. The CDR3 coding sequence is TGCAGCGTTGAAGCTCAGAGCTCCTACAATGAGCAGTTCTTC. This chain uses TRBV29-1 with TRBJ2-1; D unresolved. Trimming cost V 1 base and J 0 bases, with 7 bases left between them. Germline V gene sequence: CDR1 SQVTM, CDR2 ANQGSEA. The CDR3 length is 14 residues.

On this clonotype itself: The junction does not match germline at one end; this may be a read error. The rearrangement links TRBV5-1 to TRBJ2-7, with no clear D. The V gene's germline CDR1 is SGHRS and CDR2 YFSETQ. The length of the CDR3 is 14 residues. The CDR3 DNA follows: TGCGCCAGCAGCTTCGAGGCCCTATCCTCCGAGCAGTACTTC. This codes for CASSFEALSSEQYF.

This clonotype came up a few times. This rearrangement joins TRBV10-3 to TRBJ2-7; D is possibly TRBD2 (6 bases). The CDR3 spans 13 residues. From germline, CDR1 is ENHRY and CDR2 SYGVKD. Trimming cost V 4 bases and J 7 bases, with 14 bases left between them. The CDR3 bases are TGTGCCATCAGTGGGGACTTGGGACGGGAGCAGTACTTC. This codes for CAISGDLGREQYF.